This is a list of T cell receptor beta chains from one sample in a study of T cell responses to AZD1222 COVID-19 vaccine. Using immunoSEQ multiplex PCR, the repertoire was profiled, and TCRdb retains in-frame clones only, with some absent. This table has some 180,000 clones, 80% to 90% appearing once. This specimen consisted of peripheral blood, obtained on day 0 of AZD1222 vaccination. The origin of the receptors is an adult in good health. The CDR3 runs from the conserved cysteine through the conserved F or W. Fields, in order: V gene, clone size, J gene, D gene, CDR3 DNA, CDR3 protein. The D gene is left open where the match is weak. Clone size appears in some rows only: once, few, many, or a class for an expanded clone.

TRBV7-2	few	TRBJ2-1	TRBD2	TGTGCCAGCAGCTTAGCCAGCGGGGGCTCCTACAATGAGCAGTTCTTC	CASSLASGGSYNEQFF
TRBV6-5	few	TRBJ1-1	NA	TGTGCCAGCAGAGCTATTGAAGCTTTCTTT	CASRAIEAFF
TRBV19	NA	TRBJ1-3	NA	TGTGCCAGTAACCCAACAGGGTTGAGATCTGGAAACACCATATATTTT	CASNPTGLRSGNTIYF
TRBV6-5	NA	TRBJ2-3	TRBD1	TGTGCCAGCATGCGGACAGGGGGCACAGATACGCAGTATTTT	CASMRTGGTDTQYF
TRBV3-1/TRBV3-2	NA	TRBJ1-3	NA	TGTGCCAGCAGCCAAGATCGGAGGCCAGGAGGAAACACCATATATTTT	CASSQDRRPGGNTIYF
TRBV9	NA	TRBJ1-6	NA	TGTGCCAGCAGCGTAGCTACGGGGGGTTCACCCCTCCACTTT	CASSVATGGSPLHF
TRBV28	NA	TRBJ1-5	NA	TGTGCCAGCAGTTTAATGAGACAGCCCCAGCATTTT	CASSLMRQPQHF
TRBV11-3	NA	TRBJ2-3	TRBD2	TGTGCCAGCAGCTTAGATGGACTAGCCAGCACAGATACGCAGTATTTT	CASSLDGLASTDTQYF
TRBV2	NA	TRBJ2-7	NA	TGTGCCAGCAGTCAGGACGGACCGTCCTACGAGCAGTACTTC	CASSQDGPSYEQYF
TRBV7-8	NA	TRBJ2-1	TRBD1	TGTGCCAGCAGCTTACTCAGGGACAGCGATAACAATGAGCAGTTCTTC	CASSLLRDSDNNEQFF
TRBV21-1	few	TRBJ1-4	NA	TGTGCCAGCAGCCAAAAAGGGCAGGGAACTAATGAAAAACTGTTTTTT	CASSQKGQGTNEKLFF
TRBV30	NA	TRBJ1-5	NA	TGTGCCTGGAGTCCGAGGGGACGAAATCAGCCCCAGCATTTT	CAWSPRGRNQPQHF
TRBV2	NA	TRBJ2-3	NA	TGTGCCAGCAGTGAAGACAGGGGAGGGACAGGCACAGATACGCAGTATTTT	CASSEDRGGTGTDTQYF
TRBV7-2	NA	TRBJ2-7	NA	TGTGCCAGCAGCTTAGGGGACGGGGGCGGCTACGAGCAGTACTTC	CASSLGDGGGYEQYF
TRBV2	NA	TRBJ1-4	TRBD1	TGTGCCAGCAGTGCTACAGGGGGCTTTGGCGAAAAACTGTTTTTT	CASSATGGFGEKLFF
TRBV7-2	NA	TRBJ2-5	NA	TGTGCCAGCAGCCGCAGCAGGGACCAGTACTTC	CASSRSRDQYF
TRBV15	NA	TRBJ1-3	TRBD1	TGTGCCACCAGCAGAGGCGCACAGGGGGCCCGAGGAAACACCATATATTTT	CATSRGAQGARGNTIYF
TRBV6-2/TRBV6-3	NA	TRBJ2-1	TRBD2	TGTGCCAGCAGTTACGGACTAGCGGGAGGGCGGTGGCATGAGCAGTTCTTC	CASSYGLAGGRWHEQFF
TRBV18	NA	TRBJ2-5	NA	TGTGCCAGCTCACCACCTGGACTAGGGGGAGAGACCCAGTACTTC	CASSPPGLGGETQYF
TRBV10-3	NA	TRBJ2-1	TRBD2	TGTGCCATCAGAAGGACCGGGACTATCAATGAGCAGTTCTTC	CAIRRTGTINEQFF
TRBV2	NA	TRBJ2-7	NA	TGTGCCAGCGGGGCAACAGGGAAGGGATACTACGAGCAGTACTTC	CASGATGKGYYEQYF
TRBV7-2	NA	TRBJ1-3	NA	TGTGCCAGCAGCCAAGAGTGGTCTGGAAACACCATATATTTT	CASSQEWSGNTIYF
TRBV9	once	TRBJ2-1	NA	TGTGCCAGCAGCGTAGACCCCTACAATGAGCAGTTCTTC	CASSVDPYNEQFF
TRBV7-2	NA	TRBJ2-1	NA	TGTGCCAGCAGCCCTGACCCCCTACACGTAAATGAGCAGTTCTTC	CASSPDPLHVNEQFF
TRBV7-9	NA	TRBJ1-2	NA	TGTGCCAGCAGCTTATCAAGGGGGGTTAACTATGGCTACACCTTC	CASSLSRGVNYGYTF
TRBV19	NA	TRBJ2-3	NA	TGTGCCAGCAATACTAGGGGCCCCCCTTTTACAGATACGCAGTATTTT	CASNTRGPPFTDTQYF
TRBV7-2	NA	TRBJ1-2	NA	TGTGCCAGCAGCCACAGGGAGAGGTGGTACACCTTC	CASSHRERWYTF
TRBV7-3	NA	TRBJ2-1	NA	TGTGCCAGCAGCCCTAGGCCCCGGCAGAGCTCCTACAATGAGCAGTTCTTC	CASSPRPRQSSYNEQFF
TRBV2	NA	TRBJ1-2	NA	TGTGCCAGCAACCTACTCGACTCGGGTGGCTACACCTTC	CASNLLDSGGYTF
TRBV18	NA	TRBJ1-4	TRBD1	TGTGCCAGCTCACCAGGGGACAGGCGTGAAAAACTGTTTTTT	CASSPGDRREKLFF
TRBV6-2/TRBV6-3	NA	TRBJ2-2	NA	TGTGCCAGCAGTTACAGGCTCTCGAACACCGGGGAGCTGTTTTTT	CASSYRLSNTGELFF
TRBV10-3	NA	TRBJ2-1	TRBD1	TGTGCCATCAGTGGGGGACAGGTAGCTATTAGAAATGAGCAGTTCTTC	CAISGGQVAIRNEQFF
TRBV4-3	NA	TRBJ1-2	NA	TGCGCCAGCAGCCTAGCAGGGGCTAAGATCTCTGGCTACACCTTC	CASSLAGAKISGYTF
TRBV7-2	NA	TRBJ2-1	TRBD2	TGTGCCAGCAGCCTAGTCATGATAGCGGGAGACAGTGAGCAGTTCTTC	CASSLVMIAGDSEQFF
TRBV28	NA	TRBJ1-1	TRBD1	TGTGCCACCCGTGTGACAGGGGGCGTCACTGAAGCTTTCTTT	CATRVTGGVTEAFF
TRBV14	NA	TRBJ1-4	NA	TGTGCCAGCAGCCGAAACCGGGACGAAAAACTGTTTTTT	CASSRNRDEKLFF
TRBV9	NA	TRBJ2-2	NA	TGTGCCAGCAGCGTAGTATCCGGGGAGCTGTTTTTT	CASSVVSGELFF
TRBV5-4	NA	TRBJ1-2	NA	TGTGCCAGCAGCCTCCAAAACATCTATGGCTACACCTTC	CASSLQNIYGYTF
TRBV28	NA	TRBJ2-7	NA	TGTGCCAGCAGTTCGCAGGGGGCGGGAGGGCCCTACGAGCAGTACTTC	CASSSQGAGGPYEQYF
TRBV11-2	once	TRBJ1-2	NA	TGTGCCAGCAGCTTAGCGGTTCGGAACTATGGCTACACCTTC	CASSLAVRNYGYTF